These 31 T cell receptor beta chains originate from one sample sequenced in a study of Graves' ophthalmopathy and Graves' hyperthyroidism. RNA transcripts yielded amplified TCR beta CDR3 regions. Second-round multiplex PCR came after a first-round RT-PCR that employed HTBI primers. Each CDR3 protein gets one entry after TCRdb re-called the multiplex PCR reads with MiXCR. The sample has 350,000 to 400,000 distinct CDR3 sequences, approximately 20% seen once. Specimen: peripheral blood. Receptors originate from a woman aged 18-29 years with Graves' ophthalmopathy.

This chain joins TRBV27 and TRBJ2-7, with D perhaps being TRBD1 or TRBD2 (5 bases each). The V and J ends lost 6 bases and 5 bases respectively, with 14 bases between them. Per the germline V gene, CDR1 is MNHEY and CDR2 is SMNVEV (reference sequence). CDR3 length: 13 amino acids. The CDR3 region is CASRTSGRHEQYF. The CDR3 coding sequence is TGTGCCAGCAGGACCTCGGGACGGCACGAGCAGTACTTC.

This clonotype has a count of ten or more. The CDR3 is CASTRGTGYYEQYF. In DNA form, the CDR3 reads TGTGCCAGCACCAGGGGGACAGGATACTACGAGCAGTACTTC. This chain uses TRBV7-2 with TRBJ2-7; 8 bases are shared with TRBD1. V trimming: 7 bases; J trimming: 3 bases; junction bases outside the gene matches: 8. The V gene's germline CDR1 is SGHTA and CDR2 FQGNSA. The CDR3 totals 14 residues.

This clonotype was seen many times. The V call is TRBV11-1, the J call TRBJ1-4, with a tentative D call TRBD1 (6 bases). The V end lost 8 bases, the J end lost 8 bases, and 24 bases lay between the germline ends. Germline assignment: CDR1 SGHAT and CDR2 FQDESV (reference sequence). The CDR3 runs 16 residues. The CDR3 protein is CASSRPGARVKEKLFF. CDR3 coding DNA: TGTGCCAGCTCGCGACCGGGGGCGAGAGTAAAGGAAAAACTGTTTTTT.

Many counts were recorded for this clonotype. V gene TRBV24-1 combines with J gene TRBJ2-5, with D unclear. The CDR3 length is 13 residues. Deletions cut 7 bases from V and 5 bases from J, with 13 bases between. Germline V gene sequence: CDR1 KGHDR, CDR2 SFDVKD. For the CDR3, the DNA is TGTGCCACCAGCGCCGAGAGAACGGAGACCCAGTACTTC. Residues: CATSAERTETQYF.

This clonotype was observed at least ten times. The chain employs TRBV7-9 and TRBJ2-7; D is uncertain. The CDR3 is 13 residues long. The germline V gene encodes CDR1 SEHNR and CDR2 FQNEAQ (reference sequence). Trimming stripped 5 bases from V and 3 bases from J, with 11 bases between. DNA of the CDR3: TGTGCCAGCAGCCAACAATCGGTCTACGAGCAGTACTTC. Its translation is CASSQQSVYEQYF.

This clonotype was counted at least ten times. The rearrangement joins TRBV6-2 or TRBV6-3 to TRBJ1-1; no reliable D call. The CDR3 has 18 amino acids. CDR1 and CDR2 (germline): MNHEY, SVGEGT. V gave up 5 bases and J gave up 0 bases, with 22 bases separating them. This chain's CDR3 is CASSPSPGGEFMNTEAFF. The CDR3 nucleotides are TGTGCCAGCAGTCCCTCCCCGGGCGGCGAGTTCATGAACACTGAAGCTTTCTTT.

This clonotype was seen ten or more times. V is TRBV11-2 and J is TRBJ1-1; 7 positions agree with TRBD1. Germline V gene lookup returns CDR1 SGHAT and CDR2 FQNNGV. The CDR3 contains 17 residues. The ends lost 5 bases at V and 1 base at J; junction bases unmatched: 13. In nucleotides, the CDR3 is TGTGCCAGCAGCCGAAGGGGGGGACAGTCCGGGAACACTGAAGCTTTCTTT. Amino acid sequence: CASSRRGGQSGNTEAFF.

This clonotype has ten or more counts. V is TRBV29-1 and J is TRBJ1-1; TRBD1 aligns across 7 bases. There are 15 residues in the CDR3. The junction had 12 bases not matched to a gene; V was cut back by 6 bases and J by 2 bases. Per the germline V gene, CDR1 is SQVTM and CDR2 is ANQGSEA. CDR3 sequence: CSVATPGTDNTEAFF. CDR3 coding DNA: TGCAGCGTCGCCACCCCCGGGACAGACAACACTGAAGCTTTCTTT.

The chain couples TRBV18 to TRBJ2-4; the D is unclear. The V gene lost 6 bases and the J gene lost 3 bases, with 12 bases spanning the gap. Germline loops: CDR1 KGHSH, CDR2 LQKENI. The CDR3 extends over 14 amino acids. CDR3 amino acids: CASSPNTVKNIQYF. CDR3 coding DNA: TGTGCCAGCTCGCCGAATACGGTCAAAAACATTCAGTACTTC.

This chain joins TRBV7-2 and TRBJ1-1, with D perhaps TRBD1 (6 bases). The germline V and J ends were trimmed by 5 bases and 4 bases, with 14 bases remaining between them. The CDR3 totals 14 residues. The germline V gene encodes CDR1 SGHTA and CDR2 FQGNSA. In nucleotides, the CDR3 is TGTGCCAGCAGCCCGCAACAGGGTGGCACTGAAGCTTTCTTT. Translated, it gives CASSPQQGGTEAFF.

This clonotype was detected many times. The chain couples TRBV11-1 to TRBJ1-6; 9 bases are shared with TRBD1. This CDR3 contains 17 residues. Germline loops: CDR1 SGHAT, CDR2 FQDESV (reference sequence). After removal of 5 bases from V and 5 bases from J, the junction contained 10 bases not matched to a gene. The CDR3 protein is CASSPTTGGANNSPLHF. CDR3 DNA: TGTGCCAGCAGCCCTACTACAGGGGGCGCGAATAATTCACCCCTCCACTTT.

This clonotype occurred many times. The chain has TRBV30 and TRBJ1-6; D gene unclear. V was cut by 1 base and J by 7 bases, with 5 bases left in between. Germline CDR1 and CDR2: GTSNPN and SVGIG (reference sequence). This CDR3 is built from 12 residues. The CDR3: CAWSATNSPLHF. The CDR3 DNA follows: TGTGCCTGGAGTGCTACGAATTCACCCCTCCACTTT.

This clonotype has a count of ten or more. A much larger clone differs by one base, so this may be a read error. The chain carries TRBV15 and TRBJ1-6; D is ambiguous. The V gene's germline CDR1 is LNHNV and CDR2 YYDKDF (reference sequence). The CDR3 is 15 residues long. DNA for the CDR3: TGTGCCACCAGCAGAGGCGGACCTATTAATTCACCCCTCCGCTTT. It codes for CATSRGGPINSPLRF.

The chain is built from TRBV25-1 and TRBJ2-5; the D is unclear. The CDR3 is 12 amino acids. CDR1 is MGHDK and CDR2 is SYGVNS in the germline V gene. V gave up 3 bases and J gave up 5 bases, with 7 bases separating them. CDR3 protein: CASSDGGETQYF. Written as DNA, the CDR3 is TGTGCCAGCAGTGATGGTGGGGAGACCCAGTACTTC.

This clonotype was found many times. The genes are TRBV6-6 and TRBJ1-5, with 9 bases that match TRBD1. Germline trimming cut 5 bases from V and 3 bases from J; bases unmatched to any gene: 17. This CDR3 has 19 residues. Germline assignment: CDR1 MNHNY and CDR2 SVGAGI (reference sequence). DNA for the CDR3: TGTGCCAGCAGTCCCCCCGGGACAGGGCTACGATTTGACAATCAGCCCCAGCATTTT. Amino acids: CASSPPGTGLRFDNQPQHF.

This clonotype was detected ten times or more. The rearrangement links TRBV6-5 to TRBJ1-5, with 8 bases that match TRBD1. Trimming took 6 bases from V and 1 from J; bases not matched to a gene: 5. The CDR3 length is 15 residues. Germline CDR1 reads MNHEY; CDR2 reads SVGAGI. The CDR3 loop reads CASSPDRASNQPQHF. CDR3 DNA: TGTGCCAGCAGCCCGGACAGGGCGAGCAATCAGCCCCAGCATTTT.

CDR3 in DNA: TGTGCCAGCAGTTTAGCGGGGACAGGGTTGACTGAAGCTTTCTTT. Translation: CASSLAGTGLTEAFF. The rearrangement links TRBV28 to TRBJ1-1; TRBD1 agrees at 9 bases. The CDR3 sequence is 15 residues long. Germline V gene sequence: CDR1 MDHEN, CDR2 SYDVKM. With 2 bases clipped from V and 5 bases from J, the junction kept 6 bases outside the gene matches.

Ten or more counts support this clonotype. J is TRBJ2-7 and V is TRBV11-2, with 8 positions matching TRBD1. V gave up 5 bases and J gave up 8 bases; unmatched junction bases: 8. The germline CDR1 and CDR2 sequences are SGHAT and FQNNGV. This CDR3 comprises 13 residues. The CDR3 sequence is CASSVIGQGKQYF. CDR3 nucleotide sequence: TGTGCCAGCAGCGTAATTGGACAGGGAAAGCAGTACTTC. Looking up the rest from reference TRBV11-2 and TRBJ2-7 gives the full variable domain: EAGVAQSPRYKIIEKRQSVAFWCNPISGHATLYWYQQILGQGPKLLIQFQNNGVVDDSQLPKDRFSAERLKGVDSTLKIQPAKLEDSAVYLCASSVIGQGKQYFGPGTRLTVT.

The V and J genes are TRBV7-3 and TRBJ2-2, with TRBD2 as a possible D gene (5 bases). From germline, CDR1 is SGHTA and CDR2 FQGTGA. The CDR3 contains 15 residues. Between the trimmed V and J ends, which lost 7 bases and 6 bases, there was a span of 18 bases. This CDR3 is CASTSGPQSSGELFF. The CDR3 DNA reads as TGTGCCAGCACCAGCGGACCCCAGTCTTCCGGGGAGCTGTTTTTT.

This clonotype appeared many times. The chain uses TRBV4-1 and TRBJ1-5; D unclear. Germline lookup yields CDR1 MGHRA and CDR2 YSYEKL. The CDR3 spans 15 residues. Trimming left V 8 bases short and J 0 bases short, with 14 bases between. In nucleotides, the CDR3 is TGCGCCAGCCGGAGGTGGGTGTATAGCAATCAGCCCCAGCATTTT. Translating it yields CASRRWVYSNQPQHF.

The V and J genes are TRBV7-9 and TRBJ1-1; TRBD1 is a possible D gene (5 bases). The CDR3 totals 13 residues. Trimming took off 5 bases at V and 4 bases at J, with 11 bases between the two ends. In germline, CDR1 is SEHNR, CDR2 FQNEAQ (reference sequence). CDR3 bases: TGTGCCAGCAGCATGGCCGGGGCCACTGAAGCTTTCTTT. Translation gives CASSMAGATEAFF. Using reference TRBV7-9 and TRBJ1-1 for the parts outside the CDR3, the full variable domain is DTGVSQNPRHKITKRGQNVTFRCDPISEHNRLYWYRQTLGQGPEFLTYFQNEAQLEKSRLLSDRFSAERPKGSFSTLEIQRTEQGDSAMYLCASSMAGATEAFFGQGTRLTVV.

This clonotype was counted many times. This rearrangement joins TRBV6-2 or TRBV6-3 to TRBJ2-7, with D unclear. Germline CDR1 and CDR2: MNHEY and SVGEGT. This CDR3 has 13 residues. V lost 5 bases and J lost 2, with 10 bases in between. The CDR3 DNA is TGTGCCAGCAGTCCCGCAAGCACCTACGAGCAGTACTTC. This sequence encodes CASSPASTYEQYF.

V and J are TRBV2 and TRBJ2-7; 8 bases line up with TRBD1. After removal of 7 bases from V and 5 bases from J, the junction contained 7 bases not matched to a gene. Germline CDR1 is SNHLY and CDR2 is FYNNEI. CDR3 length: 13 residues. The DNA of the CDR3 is TGTGCCAGCAATCTGGACAGGGTCGACGAGCAGTACTTC. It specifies CASNLDRVDEQYF.

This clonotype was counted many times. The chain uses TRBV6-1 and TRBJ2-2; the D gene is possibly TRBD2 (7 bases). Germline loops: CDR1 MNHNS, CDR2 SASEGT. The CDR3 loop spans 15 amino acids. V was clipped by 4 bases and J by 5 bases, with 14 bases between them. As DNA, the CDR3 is TGTGCCAGCAGTGGATGGGAGGGGGGAACCGGGGAGCTGTTTTTT. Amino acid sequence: CASSGWEGGTGELFF.

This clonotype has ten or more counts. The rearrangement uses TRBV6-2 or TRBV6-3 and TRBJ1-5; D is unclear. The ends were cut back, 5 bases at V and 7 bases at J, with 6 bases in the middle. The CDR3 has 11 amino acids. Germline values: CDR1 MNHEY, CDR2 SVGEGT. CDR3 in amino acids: CASSQGQPQHF. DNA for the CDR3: TGTGCCAGCAGTCAAGGGCAGCCCCAGCATTTT.

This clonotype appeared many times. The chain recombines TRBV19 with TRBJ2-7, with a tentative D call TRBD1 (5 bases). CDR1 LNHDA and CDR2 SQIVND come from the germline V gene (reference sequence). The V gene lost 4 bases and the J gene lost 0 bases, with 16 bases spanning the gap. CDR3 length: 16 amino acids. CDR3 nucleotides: TGTGCCAGTAGTACACAGGCGCTACTAAACTCCTACGAGCAGTACTTC. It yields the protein CASSTQALLNSYEQYF. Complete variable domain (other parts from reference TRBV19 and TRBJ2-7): DGGITQSPKYLFRKEGQNVTLSCEQNLNHDAMYWYRQDPGQGLRLIYYSQIVNDFQKGDIAEGYSVSREKKESFPLTVTSAQKNPTAFYLCASSTQALLNSYEQYFGPGTRLTVT.

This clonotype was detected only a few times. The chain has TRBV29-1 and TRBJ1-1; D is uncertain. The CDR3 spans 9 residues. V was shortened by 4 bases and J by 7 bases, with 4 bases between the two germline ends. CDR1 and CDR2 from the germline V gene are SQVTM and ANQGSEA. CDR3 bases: TGCAGCGTTGTGGGTGAAGCTTTCTTT. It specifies CSVVGEAFF.

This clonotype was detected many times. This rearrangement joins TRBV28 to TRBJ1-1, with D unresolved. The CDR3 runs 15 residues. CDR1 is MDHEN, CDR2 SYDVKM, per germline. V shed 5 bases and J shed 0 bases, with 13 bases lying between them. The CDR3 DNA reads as TGTGCCAGCAGTCACAACACATTCATGAACACTGAAGCTTTCTTT. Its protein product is CASSHNTFMNTEAFF. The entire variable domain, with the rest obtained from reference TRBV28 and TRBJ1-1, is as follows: DVKVTQSSRYLVKRTGEKVFLECVQDMDHENMFWYRQDPGLGLRLIYFSYDVKMKEKGDIPEGYSVSREKKERFSLILESASTNQTSMYLCASSHNTFMNTEAFFGQGTRLTVV.

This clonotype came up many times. The CDR3 DNA reads TGTGCCAGCATGAGGAAACCCGGGACACCGAACACTGAAGCTTTCTTT. This gives the protein CASMRKPGTPNTEAFF. V usage is TRBV27 and J usage is TRBJ1-1; perhaps TRBD1 as D (6 bases). The V gene's germline CDR1 is MNHEY and CDR2 SMNVEV (reference sequence). The V end was cut by 7 bases, the J end by 1 base, with 19 bases between. This CDR3 contains 16 residues.

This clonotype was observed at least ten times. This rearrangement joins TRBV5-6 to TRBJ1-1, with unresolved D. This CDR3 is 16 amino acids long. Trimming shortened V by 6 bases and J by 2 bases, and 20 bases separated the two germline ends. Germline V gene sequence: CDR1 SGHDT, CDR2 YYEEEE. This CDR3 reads CASTRRSERPNTEAFF. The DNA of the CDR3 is TGTGCCAGCACCCGTAGGTCAGAGCGACCAAACACTGAAGCTTTCTTT. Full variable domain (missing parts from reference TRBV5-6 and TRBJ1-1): DAGVTQSPTHLIKTRGQQVTLRCSPKSGHDTVSWYQQALGQGPQFIFQYYEEEERQRGNFPDRFSGHQFPNYSSELNVNALLLGDSALYLCASTRRSERPNTEAFFGQGTRLTVV.

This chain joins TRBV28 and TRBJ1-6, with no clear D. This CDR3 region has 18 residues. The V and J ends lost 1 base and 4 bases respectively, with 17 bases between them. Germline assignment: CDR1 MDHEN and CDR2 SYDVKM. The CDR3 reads CASSLSRTGMGYNSPLHF. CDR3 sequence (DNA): TGTGCCAGCAGTTTATCTCGGACGGGTATGGGGTATAATTCACCCCTCCACTTT.